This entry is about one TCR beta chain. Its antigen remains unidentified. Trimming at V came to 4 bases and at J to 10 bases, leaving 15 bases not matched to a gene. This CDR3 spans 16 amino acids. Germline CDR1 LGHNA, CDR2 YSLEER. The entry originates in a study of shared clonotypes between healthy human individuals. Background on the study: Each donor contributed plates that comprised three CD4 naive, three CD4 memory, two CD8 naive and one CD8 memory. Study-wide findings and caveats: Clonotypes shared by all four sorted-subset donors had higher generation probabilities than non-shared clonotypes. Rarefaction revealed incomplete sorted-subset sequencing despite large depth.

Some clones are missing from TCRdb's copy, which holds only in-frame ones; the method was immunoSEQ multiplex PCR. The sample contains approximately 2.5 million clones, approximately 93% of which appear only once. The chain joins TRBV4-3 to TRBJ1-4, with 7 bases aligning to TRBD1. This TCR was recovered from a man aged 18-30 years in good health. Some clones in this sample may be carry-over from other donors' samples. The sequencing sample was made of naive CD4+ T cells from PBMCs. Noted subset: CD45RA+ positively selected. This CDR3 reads CASSRQGQTLPGKLFF. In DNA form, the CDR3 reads TGCGCCAGCAGCCGCCAGGGACAGACCCTGCCGGGAAAACTGTTTTTT.